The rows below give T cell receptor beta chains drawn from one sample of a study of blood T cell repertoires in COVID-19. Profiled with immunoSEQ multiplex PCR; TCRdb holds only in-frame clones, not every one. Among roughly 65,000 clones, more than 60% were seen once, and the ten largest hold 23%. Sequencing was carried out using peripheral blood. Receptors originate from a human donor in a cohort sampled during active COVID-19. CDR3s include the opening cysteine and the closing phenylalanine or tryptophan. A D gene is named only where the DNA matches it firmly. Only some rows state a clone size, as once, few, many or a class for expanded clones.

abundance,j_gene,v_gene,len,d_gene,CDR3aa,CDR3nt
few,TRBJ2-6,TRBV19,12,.,CATLSGANVLTF,TGTGCCACCCTATCTGGGGCCAACGTCCTGACTTTC
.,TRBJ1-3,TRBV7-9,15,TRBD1,CASSLTGTAGNTIYF,TGTGCCAGCAGCTTAACCGGGACAGCGGGAAACACCATATATTTT
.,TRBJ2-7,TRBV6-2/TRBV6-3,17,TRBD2,CASSYGGSGTTAREQYF,TGTGCCAGCAGTTATGGAGGTAGCGGGACTACGGCTCGCGAGCAGTACTTC
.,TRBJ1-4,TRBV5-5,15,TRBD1,CASSLSQGRNEKLFF,TGTGCCAGCAGCCTTTCACAGGGGAGGAATGAAAAACTGTTTTTT
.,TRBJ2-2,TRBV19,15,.,CASSPAAGYTGELFF,TGTGCCAGTAGTCCCGCGGCAGGGTACACCGGGGAGCTGTTTTTT
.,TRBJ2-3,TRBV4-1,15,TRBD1,CANSQVTGGTDTQYF,TGCGCCAACAGCCAAGTCACAGGGGGCACAGATACGCAGTATTTT
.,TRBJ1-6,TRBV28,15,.,CASRIGQTYNSPLHF,TGTGCCAGCAGAATTGGACAGACCTATAATTCACCCCTCCACTTT
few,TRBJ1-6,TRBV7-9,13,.,CASGRAGNSPLHF,TGTGCCAGCGGGAGGGCAGGGAATTCACCCCTCCACTTT
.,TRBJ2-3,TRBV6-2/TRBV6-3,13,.,CASSSQRRDTQYF,TGTGCCAGCAGTTCTCAACGCCGGGATACGCAGTATTTT
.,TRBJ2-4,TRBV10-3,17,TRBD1,CAISESTGGIAKNIQYF,TGTGCCATCAGTGAGTCTACAGGGGGAATAGCCAAAAACATTCAGTACTTC
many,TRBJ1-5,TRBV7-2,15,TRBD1,CASSSGQGNNQPQHF,TGTGCCAGCAGCTCGGGACAGGGTAACAATCAGCCCCAGCATTTT
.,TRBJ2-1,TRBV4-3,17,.,CASSPAWGGVVYNEQFF,TGCGCCAGCAGCCCCGCCTGGGGCGGGGTTGTCTACAATGAGCAGTTCTTC
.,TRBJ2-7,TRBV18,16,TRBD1,CASSPAVPGQGREQYF,TGTGCCAGCTCACCAGCTGTCCCGGGACAGGGCCGCGAGCAGTACTTC
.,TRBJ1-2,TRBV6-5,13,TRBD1,CASRDGTGVGYTF,TGTGCCAGCAGGGATGGGACAGGGGTCGGCTACACCTTC
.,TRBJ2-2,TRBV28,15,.,CATSRVAVNTGELFF,TGTGCCACCTCTCGGGTAGCGGTTAACACCGGGGAGCTGTTTTTT
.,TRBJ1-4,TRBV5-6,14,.,CASSLEWGHEKLFF,TGTGCCAGCAGCTTGGAGTGGGGGCATGAAAAACTGTTTTTT
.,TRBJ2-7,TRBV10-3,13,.,CAISEAGRYEQYF,TGTGCCATCAGTGAGGCGGGCCGCTACGAGCAGTACTTC
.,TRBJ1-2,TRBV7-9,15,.,CASSLVGGRRYGYTF,TGTGCCAGCAGCTTAGTGGGGGGGCGTCGGTATGGCTACACCTTC
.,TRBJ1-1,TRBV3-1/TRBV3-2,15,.,CASSQEGRGGTEAFF,TGTGCCAGCAGCCAAGAGGGACGGGGAGGGACTGAAGCTTTCTTT
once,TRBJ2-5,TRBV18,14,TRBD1,CASSLRTGRETQYF,TGTGCCAGCTCACTACGGACAGGGCGAGAGACCCAGTACTTC
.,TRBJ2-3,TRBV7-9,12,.,CASSPTRDTQYF,TGTGCCAGCAGCCCTACTAGAGATACGCAGTATTTT
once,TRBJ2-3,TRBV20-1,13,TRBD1,CSASQTGVDTQYF,TGCAGTGCTAGTCAGACAGGGGTGGATACGCAGTATTTT
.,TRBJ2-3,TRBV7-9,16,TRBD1,CARNQTGDRGTDTQYF,TGTGCCAGAAACCAAACCGGGGACAGGGGAACAGATACGCAGTATTTT
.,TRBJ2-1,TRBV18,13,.,CASSPPVEDEQFF,TGTGCCAGCTCACCACCGGTAGAGGATGAGCAGTTCTTC
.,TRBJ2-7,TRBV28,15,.,CASSSRGGASYEQYF,TGTGCCAGCAGTTCCCGCGGCGGGGCATCCTACGAGCAGTACTTC
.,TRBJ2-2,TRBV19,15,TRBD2,CASSIRDYNTGELFF,TGTGCCAGTAGTATCCGGGACTACAACACCGGGGAGCTGTTTTTT
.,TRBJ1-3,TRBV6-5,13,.,CASRGRSGNTIYF,TGTGCCAGCAGGGGGAGATCTGGAAACACCATATATTTT
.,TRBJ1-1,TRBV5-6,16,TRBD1,CASSKGTGALNTEAFF,TGTGCCAGCAGCAAAGGGACAGGGGCGCTGAACACTGAAGCTTTCTTT
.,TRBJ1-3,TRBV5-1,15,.,CASSTAGNSGNTIYF,TGCGCCAGCAGCACAGCAGGGAACTCTGGAAACACCATATATTTT
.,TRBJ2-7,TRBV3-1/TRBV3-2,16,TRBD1,CASSQDPRQGSHEQYF,TGTGCCAGCAGCCAAGATCCGAGACAGGGGAGCCACGAGCAGTACTTC
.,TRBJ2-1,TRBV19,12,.,CATTGGARGQFF,TGTGCCACGACAGGTGGGGCACGGGGGCAGTTCTTC
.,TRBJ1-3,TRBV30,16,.,CAWSPRGSSSGNTIYF,TGTGCCTGGAGCCCCAGAGGATCGAGCTCTGGAAACACCATATATTTT
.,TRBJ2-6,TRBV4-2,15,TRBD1,CASSVTGVSANVLTF,TGTGCCAGCAGCGTGACAGGGGTGAGCGCCAACGTCCTGACTTTC
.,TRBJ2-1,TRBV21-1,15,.,CASSNPGQGRDEQFF,TGTGCCAGCAGCAACCCGGGACAGGGTAGGGATGAGCAGTTCTTC
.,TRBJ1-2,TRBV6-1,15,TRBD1,CASSEETGAGYGYTF,TGTGCCAGCAGTGAAGAGACAGGGGCCGGCTATGGCTACACCTTC
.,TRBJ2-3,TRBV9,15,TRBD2,CASSPAGGITDTQYF,TGTGCCAGCAGCCCAGCGGGGGGGATCACAGATACGCAGTATTTT
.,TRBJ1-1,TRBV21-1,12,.,CASTTDRVEAFF,TGTGCCAGCACCACAGACAGGGTTGAAGCTTTCTTT
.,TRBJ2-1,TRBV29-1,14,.,CSVRGISSYNEQFF,TGCAGCGTCCGGGGGATTAGCTCCTACAATGAGCAGTTCTTC
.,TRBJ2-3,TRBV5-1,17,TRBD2,CASSLTSGVQYTDTQYF,TGCGCCAGCAGCCTCACTAGCGGCGTACAATACACAGATACGCAGTATTTT
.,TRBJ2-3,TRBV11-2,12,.,CASSQRTDTQYF,TGTGCCAGCAGCCAGCGGACAGATACGCAGTATTTT
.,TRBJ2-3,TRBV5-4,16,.,CASSSKTTTGSDTQYF,TGTGCCAGCAGCTCCAAGACTACGACTGGATCAGATACGCAGTATTTT
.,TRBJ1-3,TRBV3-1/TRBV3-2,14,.,CASSLMSNRNTIYF,TGTGCCAGCAGCCTCATGAGCAATAGAAACACCATATATTTT
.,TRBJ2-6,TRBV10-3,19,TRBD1,CAIRTGIGQGPSGANVLTF,TGTGCCATCAGGACTGGGATAGGACAGGGACCCTCTGGGGCCAACGTCCTGACTTTC
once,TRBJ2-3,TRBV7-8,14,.,CASSLWGLTDTQYF,TGTGCCAGCAGCCTTTGGGGCCTGACAGATACGCAGTATTTT
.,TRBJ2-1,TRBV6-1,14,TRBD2,CASSDPGLPHEQFF,TGTGCCAGCAGTGACCCGGGACTACCTCATGAGCAGTTCTTC
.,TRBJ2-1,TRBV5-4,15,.,CASSLAAAGSNEQFF,TGTGCCAGCAGCTTAGCGGCAGCGGGTTCCAATGAGCAGTTCTTC
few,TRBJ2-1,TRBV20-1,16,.,CSASPTGRSSYNEQFF,TGCAGTGCTAGTCCTACAGGTCGTTCCTCCTACAATGAGCAGTTCTTC
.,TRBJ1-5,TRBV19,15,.,CASSIGREVNQPQHF,TGTGCCAGTAGTATTGGCAGGGAGGTCAATCAGCCCCAGCATTTT
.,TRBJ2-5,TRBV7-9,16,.,CASSLGYGQGGETQYF,TGTGCCAGCAGCTTGGGGTACGGACAGGGAGGGGAGACCCAGTACTTC
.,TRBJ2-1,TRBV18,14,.,CASSLADGYNEQFF,TGTGCCAGCTCACTAGCTGACGGCTACAATGAGCAGTTCTTC
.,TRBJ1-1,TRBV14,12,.,CASSLVNTEAFF,TGTGCCAGCAGCCTCGTGAACACTGAAGCTTTCTTT
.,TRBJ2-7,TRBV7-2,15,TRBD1,CASSLGGTAFYEQYF,TGTGCCAGCAGCTTAGGTGGGACAGCCTTCTACGAGCAGTACTTC
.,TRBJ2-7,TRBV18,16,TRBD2,CASSQSISGSSYEQYF,TGTGCCAGCTCACAGTCTATTAGCGGGAGCTCCTACGAGCAGTACTTC
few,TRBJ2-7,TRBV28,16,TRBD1,CASSLQGQGVSYEQYF,TGTGCCAGCAGTTTACAAGGACAGGGAGTATCCTACGAGCAGTACTTC
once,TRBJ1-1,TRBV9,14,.,CASSALEGGTEAFF,TGTGCCAGCAGCGCCCTCGAGGGCGGCACTGAAGCTTTCTTT
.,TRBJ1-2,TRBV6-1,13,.,CASSERAGAGYTF,TGTGCCAGCAGTGAACGGGCAGGGGCCGGCTACACCTTC
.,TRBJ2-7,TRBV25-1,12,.,CASRQGLYEQYF,TGTGCCAGCAGGCAGGGGCTCTACGAGCAGTACTTC